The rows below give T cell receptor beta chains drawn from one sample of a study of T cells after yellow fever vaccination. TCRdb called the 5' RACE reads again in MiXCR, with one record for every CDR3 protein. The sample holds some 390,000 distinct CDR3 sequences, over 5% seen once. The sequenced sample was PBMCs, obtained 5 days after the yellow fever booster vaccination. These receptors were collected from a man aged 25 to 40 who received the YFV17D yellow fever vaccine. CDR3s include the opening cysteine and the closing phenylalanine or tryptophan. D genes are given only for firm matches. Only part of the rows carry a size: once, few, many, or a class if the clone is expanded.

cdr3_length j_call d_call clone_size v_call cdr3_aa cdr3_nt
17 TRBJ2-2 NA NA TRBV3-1 CASSHPLGGTNTGELFF TGTGCCAGCAGCCATCCCCTCGGGGGAACGAACACCGGGGAGCTGTTTTTT
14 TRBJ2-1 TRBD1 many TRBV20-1 CSARAGTGNNEQFF TGCAGTGCTAGAGCCGGGACAGGAAACAATGAGCAGTTCTTC
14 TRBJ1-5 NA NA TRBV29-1 CSVCGTPSNQPQHF TGCAGCGTGTGCGGGACCCCTAGCAATCAGCCCCAGCATTTT
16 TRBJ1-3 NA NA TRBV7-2 CASSLGRAYSGNTIYF TGTGCCAGCAGCTTAGGGAGGGCTTACTCTGGAAACACCATATATTTT
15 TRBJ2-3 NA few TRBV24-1 CATSDFGRGTDTQYF TGTGCCACCAGTGATTTCGGCAGGGGCACAGATACGCAGTATTTT
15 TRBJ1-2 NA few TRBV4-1 CASSQRAGSLYGYTF TGCGCCAGCAGCCAAAGGGCAGGGAGCCTCTATGGCTACACCTTC
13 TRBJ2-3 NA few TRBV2 CASRQGGSDTQYF TGTGCCAGCAGACAGGGAGGGTCTGATACGCAGTATTTT
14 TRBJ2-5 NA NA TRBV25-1 CASSPLDARETQYF TGTGCCAGCAGTCCGCTTGATGCGAGGGAGACCCAGTACTTC
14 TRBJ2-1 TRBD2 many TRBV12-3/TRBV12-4 CASTNGLVSGKQFF TGTGCCAGCACCAATGGACTAGTCTCAGGCAAGCAGTTCTTC
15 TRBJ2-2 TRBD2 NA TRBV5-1 CASSFREVNTGELFF TGCGCCAGCAGCTTCCGGGAGGTTAACACCGGGGAGCTGTTTTTT
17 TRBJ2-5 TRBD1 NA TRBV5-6 CASGRVETGGIGETQYF TGTGCCAGCGGGCGCGTCGAGACAGGGGGCATCGGAGAGACCCAGTACTTC
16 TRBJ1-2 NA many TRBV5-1 CASSLAGTTANYGYTF TGCGCCAGCAGCTTGGCCGGGACAACAGCTAACTATGGCTACACCTTC
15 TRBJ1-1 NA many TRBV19 CASSPPGVRNTEAFF TGTGCCAGTAGTCCCCCGGGAGTCAGGAACACTGAAGCTTTCTTT
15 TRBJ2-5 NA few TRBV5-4 CASSPPGGYQETQYF TGTGCCAGCAGCCCACCCGGGGGTTACCAAGAGACCCAGTACTTC
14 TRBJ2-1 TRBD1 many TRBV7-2 CASSDRTGGDEQFF TGTGCCAGCAGCGACCGGACAGGGGGCGATGAGCAGTTCTTC
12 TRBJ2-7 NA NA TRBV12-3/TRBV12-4 CASSLVRFQQYF TGTGCCAGCAGTTTAGTCCGCTTTCAGCAGTACTTC
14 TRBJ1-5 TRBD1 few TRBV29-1 CSAVTGNSNQPQHF TGCAGCGCTGTGACAGGGAATAGCAATCAGCCCCAGCATTTT
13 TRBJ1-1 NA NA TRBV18 CASSTDMNTEAFF TGTGCCAGCTCAACAGACATGAACACTGAAGCTTTCTTT
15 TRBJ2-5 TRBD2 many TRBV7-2 CASSLTSGSLETQYF TGTGCCAGCAGCCTGACTAGCGGGAGCTTGGAGACCCAGTACTTC
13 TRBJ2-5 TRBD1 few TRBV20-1 CSARGQGRETQYF TGCAGTGCTAGAGGACAGGGACGAGAGACCCAGTACTTC
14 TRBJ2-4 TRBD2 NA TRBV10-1 CASSEAGGSGIQYF TGCGCCAGCAGTGAAGCGGGAGGGTCGGGCATTCAGTACTTC
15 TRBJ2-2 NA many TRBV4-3 CASSQEGGTTGELFF TGCGCCAGCAGCCAAGAAGGGGGGACGACCGGGGAGCTGTTTTTT
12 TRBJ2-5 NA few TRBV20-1 CSASAVGETQYF TGCAGTGCTAGCGCTGTAGGAGAGACCCAGTACTTC
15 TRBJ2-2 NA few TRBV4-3 CASSQDRARTGELFF TGCGCCAGCAGCCAAGATAGGGCGAGAACCGGGGAGCTGTTTTTT
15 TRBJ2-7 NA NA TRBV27 CASSLYPGQSYEQYF TGTGCCAGCAGTTTATACCCCGGACAGAGCTACGAGCAGTACTTC
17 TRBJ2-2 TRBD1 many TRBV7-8 CASSPQSGTGGTGELFF TGTGCCAGCAGTCCTCAGTCCGGGACAGGGGGTACCGGGGAGCTGTTTTTT
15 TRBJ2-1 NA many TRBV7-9 CASSYPGLRNNEQFF TGTGCCAGCAGTTATCCGGGACTGAGAAACAATGAGCAGTTCTTC
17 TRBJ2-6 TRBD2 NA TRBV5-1 CASSWGLAGVGANVLTF TGCGCCAGCAGCTGGGGACTAGCGGGAGTTGGGGCCAACGTCCTGACTTTC
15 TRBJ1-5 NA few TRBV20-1 CSARASRGADQPQHF TGCAGTGCTAGAGCGTCTCGCGGGGCCGATCAGCCCCAGCATTTT
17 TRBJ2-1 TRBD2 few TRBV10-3 CAIKTGTSGRSMDEQFF TGTGCCATCAAAACCGGGACTAGCGGGAGGTCGATGGATGAGCAGTTCTTC
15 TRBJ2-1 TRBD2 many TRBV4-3 CASSQTSGVYNEQFF TGCGCCAGCAGCCAAACTAGCGGGGTCTACAATGAGCAGTTCTTC
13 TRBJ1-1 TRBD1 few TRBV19 CASSATGGTEAFF TGTGCCAGTAGTGCGACAGGGGGCACTGAAGCTTTCTTT
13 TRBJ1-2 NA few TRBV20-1 CSAGGDANYGYTF TGCAGTGCTGGGGGGGACGCTAACTATGGCTACACCTTC
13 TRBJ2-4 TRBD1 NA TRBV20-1 CSGQGAFQNIQYF TGCAGTGGACAGGGGGCGTTCCAAAACATTCAGTACTTC
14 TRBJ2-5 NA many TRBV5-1 CASRPDSTGETQYF TGCGCCAGCAGACCCGACAGCACGGGGGAGACCCAGTACTTC
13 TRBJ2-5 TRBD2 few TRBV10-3 CAIGGGGQETQYF TGTGCCATCGGGGGGGGGGGCCAAGAGACCCAGTACTTC
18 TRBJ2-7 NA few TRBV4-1 CASSQVVPRAGSSYEQYF TGCGCCAGCAGCCAAGTTGTCCCCCGGGCGGGGAGCTCCTACGAGCAGTACTTC
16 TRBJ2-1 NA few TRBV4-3 CASSQDWDRWGGEQFF TGCGCCAGCAGCCAAGACTGGGACAGGTGGGGGGGGGAGCAGTTCTTC
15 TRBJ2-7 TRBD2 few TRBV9 CASSIGASGGYEQYF TGTGCCAGCAGCATAGGGGCTAGCGGAGGGTACGAGCAGTACTTC
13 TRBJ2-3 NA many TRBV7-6 CASRPLGDRAQYF TGTGCCAGCAGGCCGTTGGGGGATCGAGCGCAGTATTTT
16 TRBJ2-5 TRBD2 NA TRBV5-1 CASSWGGDRSQGTQYF TGCGCCAGCAGCTGGGGGGGTGACAGATCTCAAGGGACCCAGTACTTC
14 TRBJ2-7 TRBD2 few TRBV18 CASSPRGSVYEQYF TGTGCCAGCTCACCGCGCGGGAGTGTCTACGAGCAGTACTTC
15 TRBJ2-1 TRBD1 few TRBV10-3 CAISLGQGSTNEQFF TGTGCCATCAGCTTGGGACAGGGGTCGACGAATGAGCAGTTCTTC
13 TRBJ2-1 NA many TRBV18 CASSRQGENEQFF TGTGCCAGCTCACGCCAGGGTGAAAATGAGCAGTTCTTC
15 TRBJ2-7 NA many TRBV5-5 CASSLGTVPGMEQYF TGTGCCAGCAGCTTGGGTACGGTCCCGGGTATGGAGCAGTACTTC
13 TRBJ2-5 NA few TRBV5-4 CASSFTDGGSQYF TGTGCCAGCAGCTTCACGGACGGAGGGTCCCAGTACTTC
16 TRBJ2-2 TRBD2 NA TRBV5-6 CASSYSGRADTGELFF TGTGCCAGCAGCTATAGCGGGAGGGCCGACACCGGGGAGCTGTTTTTT
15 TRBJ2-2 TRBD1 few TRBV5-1 CASSLPDRVQRELFF TGCGCCAGCAGCTTGCCGGACAGGGTGCAGAGGGAGCTGTTTTTT
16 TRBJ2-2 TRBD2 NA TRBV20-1 CSARGLAGDGVGELFF TGCAGTGCTAGGGGACTAGCGGGAGATGGGGTCGGGGAGCTGTTTTTT
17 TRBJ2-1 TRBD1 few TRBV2 CASKGGQGWSSYNEQFF TGTGCCAGCAAAGGCGGACAGGGCTGGAGCTCCTACAATGAGCAGTTCTTC
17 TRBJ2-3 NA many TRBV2 CASSVGQGIRPTDTQYF TGTGCCAGCAGTGTGGGGCAGGGCATAAGACCAACAGATACGCAGTATTTT
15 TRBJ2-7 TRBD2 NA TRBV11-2 CASSHGLAGRGEQYF TGTGCCAGCAGCCACGGACTAGCGGGAAGGGGCGAGCAGTACTTC
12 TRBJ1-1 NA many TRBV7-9 CASSRPGTEAFF TGTGCCAGCAGCCGGCCGGGGACTGAAGCTTTCTTT
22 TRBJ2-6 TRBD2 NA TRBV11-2 CASSLVLKVGGRALSGANVLTF TGTGCCAGCAGCTTAGTTTTAAAGGTTGGCGGGAGGGCTCTCTCTGGGGCCAACGTCCTGACTTTC
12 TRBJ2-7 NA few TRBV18 CASSPPGQQQYF TGTGCCAGCTCACCACCGGGCCAGCAGCAGTACTTC